This T cell receptor beta chain is from a study of control samples from healthy donors and cancer patients. Clones were read by immunoSEQ multiplex PCR, and TCRdb kept only the in-frame ones, dropping some. Of about 80,000 clones listed, 85% to 90% are singletons. Germline values: CDR1 MDHEN, CDR2 SYDVKM. Trimming took 4 bases from V and 4 from J; bases not matched to a gene: 9. The CDR3 runs to 15 residues. What was sequenced was blood. The gene calls are TRBV28 and TRBJ1-2, with 7 bases lining up with TRBD1. The sequence was obtained from a woman aged 55-70 years in good health. The CDR3 region is CASSSPPDRVYGYTF. The CDR3, as DNA: TGTGCCAGCAGTTCACCCCCCGACAGGGTCTATGGCTACACCTTC.